The 29 T cell receptor beta chains presented below share a single source sample, sequenced in a study of cytomegalovirus exposure and HLA in healthy donors. 60 Vbeta and 13 Jbeta primers were used in PCR. Data came from immunoSEQ multiplex PCR; TCRdb stores just in-frame clones and leaves some out. The sample records 110,000 or so clones, 77% being singletons. The sequenced material came from PBMCs. These receptors were collected from a young man in good health and CMV-seropositive.

This clone was picked up a small number of times. The chain uses TRBV18 and TRBJ1-1; 7 bases fit TRBD1. The ends lost 4 bases at V and 5 bases at J; junction bases unmatched: 4. Germline loops: CDR1 KGHSH, CDR2 LQKENI. The CDR3 covers 13 residues. The CDR3 nucleotides read TGTGCCAGCTCACAGACAGGGCCGACTGAAGCTTTCTTT. Translation: CASSQTGPTEAFF.

The V gene is TRBV30, the J gene TRBJ1-2; 7 nucleotides line up with TRBD1. The CDR3 has 12 amino acids. The germline gives CDR1 GTSNPN, CDR2 SVGIG (reference sequence). The junction had 6 bases not matched to a gene; V was cut back by 3 bases and J by 8 bases. The chain's CDR3 is CAWRVRTGGYTF. The CDR3, as DNA: TGTGCCTGGAGAGTGAGGACAGGCGGCTACACCTTC.

This clone was counted between two and nine times. The rearrangement uses TRBV6-6 and TRBJ2-2; TRBD1 matches 7 bases. With 8 bases clipped from V and 1 base from J, the junction kept 7 bases outside the gene matches. The germline CDR1 and CDR2 sequences are MNHNY and SVGAGI (reference sequence). The CDR3 spans 15 residues. CDR3 DNA sequence: TGTGCCAGCTCCCCGGGACAGTTGAACACCGGGGAGCTGTTTTTT. Its protein is CASSPGQLNTGELFF.

The chain carries TRBV27 and TRBJ1-1, with a possible D match to TRBD1 (5 bases). Germline CDR1 and CDR2: MNHEY and SMNVEV (reference sequence). This CDR3 comprises 12 residues. Trimming took off 5 bases at V and 7 bases at J, with 11 bases between the two ends. This chain's CDR3 is CASSLGEGEAFF. The CDR3 region has the DNA TGTGCCAGCAGTCTGGGGGAGGGTGAAGCTTTCTTT.

The chain carries TRBV27 and TRBJ2-5; D is uncertain. CDR1 and CDR2 (germline): MNHEY, SMNVEV (reference sequence). This CDR3 spans 15 amino acids. Trimming pared 5 bases from V and 2 bases from J, leaving 15 bases between. The CDR3 region is CASSRTPLIQETQYF. For the CDR3, the DNA is TGTGCCAGCAGTCGAACTCCTCTCATACAAGAGACCCAGTACTTC.

The V gene is TRBV6-6, the J gene TRBJ2-1; 9 nucleotides line up with TRBD2. The trim removed 5 bases at V and 8 bases at J, leaving 10 bases unmatched. This CDR3 contains 15 residues. Germline V gives CDR1 MNHNY, CDR2 SVGAGI (reference sequence). In nucleotides, the CDR3 is TGTGCCAGCAGTACCGAGCGGGGGGCTGGAGATGAGCAGTTCTTC. Its protein product is CASSTERGAGDEQFF.

This clone has a handful of counts. The V and J genes are TRBV5-4 and TRBJ2-3; TRBD2 matches 11 bases. This CDR3 contains 16 residues. Unmatched junction bases numbered 4, after V lost 4 bases and J lost 0 bases. Germline V lookup: CDR1 SGHNT, CDR2 YYREEE (reference sequence). The CDR3 sequence is CASSLAGGASTDTQYF. CDR3 nucleotide sequence: TGTGCCAGCAGCCTAGCGGGGGGAGCTAGCACAGATACGCAGTATTTT. The entire variable domain, with the rest obtained from reference TRBV5-4 and TRBJ2-3, is as follows: ETGVTQSPTHLIKTRGQQVTLRCSSQSGHNTVSWYQQALGQGPQFIFQYYREEENGRGNFPPRFSGLQFPNYSSELNVNALELDDSALYLCASSLAGGASTDTQYFGPGTRLTVL.

The rearrangement uses TRBV5-5 and TRBJ1-1, with D perhaps matching TRBD1 (6 bases). Germline CDR1 SGHKS, CDR2 YYEKEE (reference sequence). This CDR3 has 15 residues. The ends were cut back, 5 bases at V and 5 bases at J, with 19 bases in the middle. This CDR3 is CASSPTQGLGTEAFF. CDR3 DNA sequence: TGTGCCAGCAGTCCAACGCAGGGGCTCGGGACTGAAGCTTTCTTT.

This sequence joins TRBV2 and TRBJ1-2, with 7 bases fitting TRBD1. Germline V gene data show CDR1 as SNHLY and CDR2 as FYNNEI. This CDR3 is 13 amino acids long. Trimming took 9 bases from V and 4 from J; bases not matched to a gene: 8. The CDR3 DNA sequence: TGTGCCAGAACAGAGGACAGGTCCTATGGCTACACCTTC. It encodes CARTEDRSYGYTF.

Concerning this clone: A junction end diverges from the germline sequence, so it may reflect a read error. The J gene is TRBJ1-5, the V gene TRBV4-1; 7 bases match TRBD1. CDR1 MGHRA and CDR2 YSYEKL come from the germline V gene. This CDR3 has 16 residues. This CDR3 is CASSQEAGQLNQPQHF. CDR3 in DNA: TGTGCCAGCAGCCAAGAGGCGGGACAGCTCAATCAGCCCCAGCATTTT.

J is TRBJ2-1 and V is TRBV27; weak D call: TRBD2 (6 bases). The CDR3 totals 12 residues. Germline V gene sequence: CDR1 MNHEY, CDR2 SMNVEV (reference sequence). With 7 bases removed from V and 7 bases from J, the gap between germline ends came to 11 bases. The CDR3, as DNA: TGTGCCAGCATGGGGGGAGAAAATGAGCAGTTCTTC. Translated: CASMGGENEQFF.

J is TRBJ2-5 and V is TRBV11-3; the D is unclear. The CDR3 has 16 residues. V was clipped by 6 bases and J by 0 bases, with 17 bases between them. Germline loops: CDR1 SGHNT, CDR2 YENEEA. The CDR3 sequence is CASSSGSKKYQETQYF. The CDR3 DNA reads TGTGCCAGCAGTTCAGGCAGCAAAAAGTACCAAGAGACCCAGTACTTC.

This chain uses TRBV18 with TRBJ2-1, with 8 bases fitting TRBD2. Germline values: CDR1 KGHSH, CDR2 LQKENI. This CDR3 is 16 amino acids long. V dropped 6 bases and J dropped 4; count of bases not matched to a gene: 11. For the CDR3, the DNA is TGTGCCAGCTCGCCAACAGCGGGAGTTCTGTACAATGAGCAGTTCTTC. Translating gives CASSPTAGVLYNEQFF.

This clone came up a few times. The chain joins TRBV9 to TRBJ1-2; D call uncertain. The V gene lost 5 bases and the J gene lost 7 bases, with 12 bases spanning the gap. This CDR3 has 12 residues. CDR1 and CDR2 from the germline V gene are SGDLS and YYNGEE. This chain's CDR3 is CASRTPRVGYTF. CDR3 nucleotides: TGTGCCAGCAGAACACCTAGAGTTGGCTACACCTTC. The full variable domain, completed using reference TRBV9 and TRBJ1-2, is DSGVTQTPKHLITATGQRVTLRCSPRSGDLSVYWYQQSLDQGLQFLIQYYNGEERAKGNILERFSAQQFPDLHSELNLSSLELGDSALYFCASRTPRVGYTFGSGTRLTVV.

V is TRBV28 and J is TRBJ2-2, with 7 bases that match TRBD1. V dropped 8 bases and J dropped 6; count of bases not matched to a gene: 6. The CDR3 contains 13 residues. From germline, CDR1 is MDHEN and CDR2 SYDVKM. The CDR3 reads CASEPRGPGELFF. As DNA, the CDR3 is TGTGCCAGCGAACCAAGGGGGCCCGGGGAGCTGTTTTTT.

J is TRBJ2-7 and V is TRBV21-1; the D call in the table, TRBD2, was not verified against the DNA. TRBV21-1 is an annotated pseudogene. The CDR3 is made up of 15 amino acids. DNA for the CDR3: TGTGCCAGCAGCAAAGAAGAGCGGCCGACCTACGAGCAGTACTTC. It yields the protein CASSKEERPTYEQYF.

CDR3 region: CASSLIGSGAEQFF. CDR3 in DNA: TGTGCCAGCAGCTTGATTGGATCAGGGGCTGAGCAGTTCTTC. The chain is built from TRBV5-6 and TRBJ2-1, with a weak D call TRBD1 (6 bases). The V end was cut by 1 base, the J end by 9 bases, with 14 bases between. Germline V CDR1 and CDR2: SGHDT, YYEEEE. The CDR3 is made up of 14 amino acids. The entire variable domain, with the rest obtained from reference TRBV5-6 and TRBJ2-1, is as follows: DAGVTQSPTHLIKTRGQQVTLRCSPKSGHDTVSWYQQALGQGPQFIFQYYEEEERQRGNFPDRFSGHQFPNYSSELNVNALLLGDSALYLCASSLIGSGAEQFFGPGTRLTVL.

CDR3 bases: TGTGCCAGCATCAAACTTTCCGCAGGGGAAGAGACCCAGTACTTC. It is translated as CASIKLSAGEETQYF. The chain links TRBV13 to TRBJ2-5, with D perhaps TRBD1 (6 bases). With 7 bases removed from V and 3 bases from J, the gap between germline ends came to 18 bases. This CDR3 spans 15 amino acids. Germline V CDR1 and CDR2: PRHDT, FYEKMQ (reference sequence). The full variable domain, completed using reference TRBV13 and TRBJ2-5, is AAGVIQSPRHLIKEKRETATLKCYPIPRHDTVYWYQQGPGQDPQFLISFYEKMQSDKGSIPDRFSAQQFSDYHSELNMSSLELGDSALYFCASIKLSAGEETQYFGPGTRLLVL.

This rearrangement joins TRBV19 to TRBJ2-2; a possible D gene is TRBD1 (6 bases). The CDR3 has 15 amino acids. V was pared by 5 bases and J by 0 bases, with 10 bases between. Looked up from germline, CDR1 is LNHDA and CDR2 is SQIVND (reference sequence). The CDR3 spells CASSPNRANTGELFF. The DNA for the CDR3 is TGTGCCAGTAGTCCAAACAGGGCGAACACCGGGGAGCTGTTTTTT. The full variable domain, in which reference TRBV19 and TRBJ2-2 provide the parts outside the CDR3, is DGGITQSPKYLFRKEGQNVTLSCEQNLNHDAMYWYRQDPGQGLRLIYYSQIVNDFQKGDIAEGYSVSREKKESFPLTVTSAQKNPTAFYLCASSPNRANTGELFFGEGSRLTVL.

The V and J genes are TRBV4-1 and TRBJ1-2; 7 bases map to TRBD1. J was trimmed by 4 bases and V by 3 bases; bases with no gene match: 8. The CDR3 loop spans 15 amino acids. Germline CDR1 reads MGHRA; CDR2 reads YSYEKL. This chain's CDR3 is CASSQDLTGRYGYTF. The CDR3 DNA follows: TGCGCCAGCAGCCAGGACCTGACAGGGCGCTATGGCTACACCTTC.

Details on this clone: Other DNA sequences in this sample translate to the same CDR3. Here the CDR3 DNA reads TGCAGCGTCCTCACAGGAGACTACGAGCAGTACTTC. This sequence encodes CSVLTGDYEQYF. The genes are TRBV29-1 and TRBJ2-7; tentatively, D is TRBD1 (5 bases). The CDR3 spans 12 residues. CDR1 and CDR2 from the germline V gene are SQVTM and ANQGSEA. V lost 6 bases to trimming and J lost 3 bases, with 12 bases between them.

V is TRBV5-4 and J is TRBJ2-5, with 7 bases that match TRBD1. This CDR3 is built from 15 residues. From germline, CDR1 is SGHNT and CDR2 YYREEE (reference sequence). The trim removed 4 bases at V and 1 base at J, leaving 7 bases unmatched. DNA for the CDR3: TGTGCCAGCAGCAGGGGACAGAAGAGCCAAGAGACCCAGTACTTC. It encodes CASSRGQKSQETQYF. The variable domain in full, with the rest retrieved from reference TRBV5-4 and TRBJ2-5, is ETGVTQSPTHLIKTRGQQVTLRCSSQSGHNTVSWYQQALGQGPQFIFQYYREEENGRGNFPPRFSGLQFPNYSSELNVNALELDDSALYLCASSRGQKSQETQYFGPGTRLLVL.

The chain is built from TRBV11-2 and TRBJ1-2; the D is unclear. This CDR3 contains 12 residues. Germline CDR1 is SGHAT and CDR2 is FQNNGV. Trimming shortened V by 0 bases and J by 8 bases, and 7 bases separated the two germline ends. CDR3 region: CASSLEVEGYTF. For the CDR3, the DNA is TGTGCCAGCAGCTTAGAGGTAGAAGGCTACACCTTC.

The chain employs TRBV30 and TRBJ2-7, with TRBD2 matching 13 bases. CDR1 and CDR2 (germline): GTSNPN, SVGIG (reference sequence). The CDR3 is made up of 17 amino acids. V shed 1 base and J 2 bases; nucleotides not matched to a gene: 8. The DNA of the CDR3 is TGTGCCTGGAGTGCGGGGGGACTAGCGGGAACAGCCTACGAGCAGTACTTC. Translating it yields CAWSAGGLAGTAYEQYF.

This clone was recorded once. The chain recombines TRBV10-2 with TRBJ2-7; possibly TRBD2 for D (6 bases). This CDR3 is 15 amino acids long. The V gene's germline CDR1 is WSHSY and CDR2 SAAADI. V was clipped by 10 bases and J by 3 bases, with 22 bases between them. This CDR3 is CATTAGLNSLYEQYF. The CDR3 DNA reads as TGCGCCACCACCGCGGGACTGAACTCTCTCTACGAGCAGTACTTC.

The chain links TRBV30 to TRBJ1-5; weak D call: TRBD1 (5 bases). CDR3 length: 12 amino acids. V was trimmed by 3 bases and J by 6 bases, leaving 9 bases between them. Germline CDR1 and CDR2: GTSNPN and SVGIG (reference sequence). CDR3 coding DNA: TGTGCCTGGAGCAGGGTGGGTCAGCCCCAGCATTTT. Protein sequence: CAWSRVGQPQHF.

The V call is TRBV7-9, the J call TRBJ1-1; D uncertain. The CDR3 covers 15 residues. Looked up from germline, CDR1 is SEHNR and CDR2 is FQNEAQ (reference sequence). The germline V and J ends were trimmed by 5 bases and 1 base, with 14 bases remaining between them. The CDR3 coding sequence is TGTGCCAGCAGCCCCCGGCAGGCAAGGAACACTGAAGCTTTCTTT. Translation: CASSPRQARNTEAFF.

The chain couples TRBV6-6 to TRBJ2-1; D remains ambiguous. The CDR3 is 13 amino acids. CDR1 and CDR2 from the germline V gene are MNHNY and SVGAGI (reference sequence). V shed 5 bases and J shed 12 bases, with 17 bases lying between them. For the CDR3, the DNA is TGTGCCAGCAGTCATCTAGACCGTCGACGGCAGTTCTTC. Its translation: CASSHLDRRRQFF.

The chain is built from TRBV9 and TRBJ2-1; 7 bases map to TRBD2. CDR1 and CDR2 (germline): SGDLS, YYNGEE. The trim removed 0 bases at V and 3 bases at J, leaving 15 bases unmatched. The CDR3 is 19 residues long. CDR3 DNA sequence: TGTGCCAGCAGCGTAGTCGGGCGATTAGCGGGTGGGGTCTACAATGAGCAGTTCTTC. It encodes CASSVVGRLAGGVYNEQFF.